The entry below gives a single TCR beta chain sequence along with its context. The assay was immunoSEQ multiplex PCR, and TCRdb's table has in-frame clones only and misses some. The table records roughly 58,000 clones, roughly 83% of them present only once. This sample was included in a study of blood T cell repertoires in COVID-19. The TCR comes from a man aged 65-85 years with active COVID-19. Sequencing was carried out using peripheral blood.

Written as DNA, the CDR3 is TGTGCCAGCAGCTCTCCGACAGGGGGAAGCTATGGCTACACCTTC. Its protein product is CASSSPTGGSYGYTF. The chain carries TRBV7-9 and TRBJ1-2, with 9 bases matching TRBD1. The V segment lost 4 bases and the J segment 4 bases; nucleotides outside the gene matches: 7. CDR1 and CDR2 (germline): SEHNR, FQNEAQ (reference sequence). This CDR3 is built from 15 residues.